The 13 T cell receptor beta chains presented below share a single source sample, sequenced in a study of cytomegalovirus exposure and HLA in healthy donors. A multiplex PCR was run with 60 Vbeta primers and 13 Jbeta primers. Data came from immunoSEQ multiplex PCR; TCRdb stores just in-frame clones and leaves some out. The sample has approximately 130,000 clones, 80% to 90% seen once. The sequenced material came from PBMCs. These TCRs come from a man aged 40-55 years in good health and CMV-seronegative.

The chain couples TRBV27 to TRBJ2-3, with TRBD1 as a possible D gene (5 bases). Between the trimmed V and J ends, which lost 3 bases and 6 bases, there was a span of 13 bases. The length of the CDR3 is 14 residues. Germline V lookup: CDR1 MNHEY, CDR2 SMNVEV (reference sequence). This CDR3 is CASSFSRVKDTQYF. The CDR3, as DNA: TGTGCCAGCAGTTTCAGCAGGGTAAAGGATACGCAGTATTTT.

V gene TRBV5-1 combines with J gene TRBJ1-4, with unresolved D. Trimming took off 0 bases at V and 1 base at J, with 10 bases between the two ends. The V gene's germline CDR1 is SGHRS and CDR2 YFSETQ. This CDR3 spans 16 amino acids. The CDR3 loop is CASSLGQRITNEKLFF. In DNA form, the CDR3 reads TGCGCCAGCAGCTTGGGGCAGCGGATAACTAATGAAAAACTGTTTTTT.

The sample holds a few counts of this clone. The J gene is TRBJ2-1, the V gene TRBV9, with 9 bases matching TRBD1. Germline assignment: CDR1 SGDLS and CDR2 YYNGEE. This CDR3 has 15 residues. V lost 3 bases to trimming and J lost 2 bases; unmatched junction nucleotides: 3. CDR3 region: CASSARDRAYNEQFF. In nucleotides, the CDR3 is TGTGCCAGCAGCGCCCGGGACAGGGCCTACAATGAGCAGTTCTTC. The whole variable domain, filled in from reference TRBV9 and TRBJ2-1, reads DSGVTQTPKHLITATGQRVTLRCSPRSGDLSVYWYQQSLDQGLQFLIQYYNGEERAKGNILERFSAQQFPDLHSELNLSSLELGDSALYFCASSARDRAYNEQFFGPGTRLTVL.

This clone was seen a handful of times. Compared with germline, one end of the junction differs, possibly owing to a read error. The CDR3 nucleotides read TGTGCCTGGAGTGTAATGCACAACAGTCAGTACTTC. Its protein is CAWSVMHNSQYF. The chain is built from TRBV30 and TRBJ2-4; no firm D call. The CDR3 sequence is 12 residues long. The germline V gene encodes CDR1 GTSNPN and CDR2 SVGIG (reference sequence).

This clone has more than one count but fewer than ten. This rearrangement joins TRBV7-3 to TRBJ1-1; D remains unclear. This CDR3 comprises 13 residues. Germline CDR1 SGHTA, CDR2 FQGTGA. Trimming stripped 1 base from V and 2 bases from J, with 5 bases between. DNA of the CDR3: TGTGCCAGCAGCTTAAGTAGCAACACTGAAGCTTTCTTT. Amino acids: CASSLSSNTEAFF.

The J gene is TRBJ2-4, the V gene TRBV5-4; D possibly corresponds to TRBD1 (5 bases). Trimming took 0 bases from V and 12 from J, leaving 19 bases between them. The CDR3 contains 15 residues. Germline V CDR1 and CDR2: SGHNT, YYREEE (reference sequence). The CDR3 region has the DNA TGTGCCAGCAGCTTGGAGGGAATGATTGGTGACAGTCAGTACTTC. Amino acid sequence: CASSLEGMIGDSQYF.

The chain couples TRBV27 to TRBJ2-5; D not resolved. There are 18 residues in the CDR3. V lost 5 bases, J lost 0 bases, and 22 bases lay in between. Germline CDR1 is MNHEY and CDR2 is SMNVEV (reference sequence). CDR3 nucleotides: TGTGCCAGCAGTCGAAACCAGTTTGGTTTCGTACACCAAGAGACCCAGTACTTC. Translated: CASSRNQFGFVHQETQYF.

About this clone itself: A junction end diverges from the germline sequence, so it may reflect a read error. Within the sample, other DNA sequences also encode this same CDR3. The chain has TRBV5-8 and TRBJ2-2, with D uncertain. Germline CDR1 and CDR2: SGHTS and YDEGEE. The CDR3 extends over 14 amino acids. CDR3 amino acids: CASSLLANTGELFF. The CDR3 DNA is TGCGCCAGCAGCTTGCTTGCGAACACCGGGGAGCTGTTTTTT. Looking up the rest from reference TRBV5-8 and TRBJ2-2 gives the full variable domain: EAGVTQSPTHLIKTRGQQATLRCSPISGHTSVYWYQQALGLGLQFLLWYDEGEERNRGNFPPRFSGRQFPNYSSELNVNALELEDSALYLCASSLLANTGELFFGEGSRLTVL.

The chain has TRBV7-2 and TRBJ1-1; D unclear. Germline loops: CDR1 SGHTA, CDR2 FQGNSA. This CDR3 has 12 residues. V was cut by 2 bases and J by 7 bases, with 8 bases left in between. The CDR3 reads CASSLFAGEAFF. CDR3 sequence (DNA): TGTGCCAGCAGCTTATTTGCGGGTGAAGCTTTCTTT.

This clone was seen only a few times. This sequence joins TRBV25-1 and TRBJ1-4; perhaps TRBD1 as D (6 bases). The V and J ends lost 8 bases and 6 bases respectively, with 10 bases between them. In germline, CDR1 is MGHDK, CDR2 SYGVNS. CDR3 length: 12 residues. The CDR3 sequence: CASWGLDEKLFF. The DNA of the CDR3 is TGTGCCAGCTGGGGGCTTGATGAAAAACTGTTTTTT.

The chain has TRBV7-2 and TRBJ1-1; D perhaps matches TRBD1 (5 bases). Germline V gene sequence: CDR1 SGHTA, CDR2 FQGNSA. The CDR3 covers 16 residues. Trimming left V 3 bases short and J 0 bases short, with 14 bases between. The CDR3: CASSFDGGFLNTEAFF. Here the CDR3 DNA reads TGTGCCAGCAGCTTCGACGGGGGGTTTCTGAACACTGAAGCTTTCTTT.

J is TRBJ2-1 and V is TRBV9; 8 positions agree with TRBD2. The CDR3 sequence is 15 residues long. Germline values: CDR1 SGDLS, CDR2 YYNGEE. V lost 6 bases, J lost 6 bases, and 11 bases stayed unmatched. DNA of the CDR3: TGTGCCAGCACCCAACGGGAGGGTGCGGGCAATGAGCAGTTCTTC. Encoded protein: CASTQREGAGNEQFF.

This clone was observed a single time. This sample includes further DNA sequences coding for the same CDR3. The rearrangement links TRBV30 to TRBJ1-2, with 7 bases lining up with TRBD1. V dropped 5 bases and J dropped 0; count of bases not matched to a gene: 3. The CDR3 length is 13 residues. CDR1 is GTSNPN and CDR2 is SVGIG in the germline V gene (reference sequence). CDR3 bases: TGTGCCTGGGGCACAGGGGCTAACTATGGCTACACCTTC. It yields the protein CAWGTGANYGYTF. The variable domain in full, completed from reference TRBV30 and TRBJ1-2, reads SQTIHQWPATLVQPVGSPLSLECTVEGTSNPNLYWYRQAAGRGLQLLFYSVGIGQISSEVPQNLSASRPQDRQFILSSKKLLLSDSGFYLCAWGTGANYGYTFGSGTRLTVV.